Below are 15 T cell receptor beta chains sequenced from a single sample in a study of cytomegalovirus exposure and HLA in healthy donors (dated 2017 in TCRdb). The method was the immunoSEQ multiplex PCR assay. A mixture of 60 forward primers for TCR Vbeta segments and 13 reverse primers for TCR Jbeta segments was used in the multiplex PCR. Here the immuneACCESS table is served through TCRdb, limited to in-frame sequences with V and J called. Missing clones are a known gap in these copies; in checked studies unresolved V genes cover under half, and the rest lacks a known reason. The table for this sample lists about 150,000 clones; roughly 64% of them were counted only once. The ten largest clonotypes hold 2.5% to 3.5% of the sample. What was sequenced was PBMCs. All receptors come from a woman aged 25 to 45 in good health and CMV-seropositive.

This clone has only one observation. The V gene is TRBV13, the J gene TRBJ1-2, with TRBD1 as a possible D gene (6 bases). Germline CDR1 and CDR2: PRHDT and FYEKMQ (reference sequence). The CDR3 runs 13 residues. V lost 5 bases and J 3 bases, leaving 10 bases between the germline ends. The CDR3 DNA reads as TGTGCCAGCAGCAGGGGGAACGACTATGGCTACACCTTC. Protein product: CASSRGNDYGYTF.

V usage is TRBV6-1 and J usage is TRBJ1-3; weak D call: TRBD1 (6 bases). The ends were cut back, 7 bases at V and 4 bases at J, with 14 bases in the middle. The germline V gene has CDR1 MNHNS and CDR2 SASEGT. This CDR3 spans 14 amino acids. Written as DNA, the CDR3 is TGTGCCAGCACCCTAGGGGGTTCCGGAAACACCATATATTTT. Amino acid sequence: CASTLGGSGNTIYF.

The chain has TRBV5-4 and TRBJ2-3; D uncertain. Trimming took 1 base from V and 0 from J, leaving 6 bases between them. The CDR3 consists of 14 residues. CDR1 and CDR2 (germline): SGHNT, YYREEE (reference sequence). CDR3 in DNA: TGTGCCAGCAGCTTGCGGGTTAGCACAGATACGCAGTATTTT. This encodes CASSLRVSTDTQYF.

This sequence joins TRBV5-1 and TRBJ2-6; 7 bases fit TRBD1. CDR3 length: 18 amino acids. The junction had 11 bases not matched to a gene; V was cut back by 4 bases and J by 1 base. Germline-derived CDR1 and CDR2 are SGHRS and YFSETQ. CDR3 protein: CASSPGQAGSSGANVLTF. The CDR3 DNA sequence: TGCGCCAGCAGCCCAGGACAGGCGGGCTCGTCTGGGGCCAACGTCCTGACTTTC.

This chain joins TRBV19 and TRBJ1-5, with TRBD1 matching over 8 bases. Trimming took 4 bases from V and 5 from J; bases not matched to a gene: 10. CDR3 length: 16 amino acids. CDR1 is LNHDA, CDR2 SQIVND, per germline (reference sequence). The DNA for the CDR3 is TGTGCCAGTAGTAGGGTGCGGACAGGGAATTATCAGCCCCAGCATTTT. It encodes CASSRVRTGNYQPQHF.

This chain links TRBV6-5 with TRBJ2-7; TRBD2 matches at 8 bases. Germline V lookup: CDR1 MNHEY, CDR2 SVGAGI. This CDR3 region has 16 residues. Losses at the gene ends were 0 bases for V and 1 base for J; bases not matched to a gene: 5. The CDR3 region has the DNA TGTGCCAGCAGTTACTCCATAGCGGGGTCTTCCTACGAGCAGTACTTC. Residues: CASSYSIAGSSYEQYF.

This clone turned up a few times. The chain uses TRBV30 and TRBJ2-2, with unresolved D. Trimming shortened V by 6 bases and J by 1 base, and 9 bases separated the two germline ends. Per the germline V gene, CDR1 is GTSNPN and CDR2 is SVGIG (reference sequence). This CDR3 has 13 residues. This CDR3 is CACVLENTGELFF. In DNA form, the CDR3 reads TGTGCCTGTGTATTAGAGAACACCGGGGAGCTGTTTTTT.

The table lists this clone with a few counts. J is TRBJ1-1 and V is TRBV6-1; D not certain. Trimming stripped 5 bases from V and 4 bases from J, with 11 bases between. Germline assignment: CDR1 MNHNS and CDR2 SASEGT. The CDR3 covers 13 residues. The CDR3 protein is CASSREGSTEAFF. The CDR3 bases are TGTGCCAGCAGTAGAGAGGGAAGCACTGAAGCTTTCTTT.

The table lists this clone with a count of one. The rearrangement joins TRBV2 to TRBJ2-6, with TRBD1 as a possible D gene (5 bases). Trimming cost V 6 bases and J 0 bases, with 9 bases left between them. The CDR3 runs to 15 residues. Germline CDR1 and CDR2: SNHLY and FYNNEI. The DNA for the CDR3 is TGTGCCAGCAGGAGACAGACCTCTGGGGCCAACGTCCTGACTTTC. Its protein is CASRRQTSGANVLTF.

CDR3 nucleotides: TGCGAACGGGTAGAAGAAAAACTGTTTTTT. The encoded protein is CERVEEKLFF. This rearrangement joins TRBV29-1 to TRBJ1-4; no clear D. The CDR3 is made up of 10 amino acids. The germline V gene encodes CDR1 SQVTM and CDR2 ANQGSEA.

This clone appeared a few times. The chain links TRBV12-5 to TRBJ2-7; D gene uncertain. Germline CDR1 and CDR2: LGHNT and FRNRAP. Trimming removed 4 bases from V and 5 bases from J, with 12 bases in between. CDR3 size: 13 residues. The CDR3 loop is CASGSCGCNEQYF. CDR3 coding DNA: TGTGCTAGTGGTTCCTGCGGTTGCAACGAGCAGTACTTC.

The rearrangement joins TRBV18 to TRBJ2-7; possibly TRBD2 for D (5 bases). CDR3 length equals 13 residues. Germline CDR1 reads KGHSH; CDR2 reads LQKENI. Trimming took 6 bases from V and 4 from J, leaving 13 bases between them. The CDR3: CASSRGLEYEQYF. As DNA, the CDR3 is TGTGCCAGCTCCCGCGGGCTAGAGTACGAGCAGTACTTC.

This clone was counted once. The rearrangement uses TRBV5-1 and TRBJ2-5; 8 nucleotides line up with TRBD2. V lost 4 bases to trimming and J lost 2 bases; unmatched junction nucleotides: 16. CDR1 and CDR2 from the germline V gene are SGHRS and YFSETQ. There are 18 residues in the CDR3. CDR3 nucleotide sequence: TGCGCCAGCAGCCCCGGACTAGCAATCCGATCCAAGCAAGAGACCCAGTACTTC. This sequence encodes CASSPGLAIRSKQETQYF.

This clone was observed a handful of times. This chain's CDR3 is CASSPSLDRDTEAFF. The CDR3 region has the DNA TGTGCCAGCTCACCTAGCCTCGACAGGGACACTGAAGCTTTCTTT. The chain recombines TRBV18 with TRBJ1-1; 7 nucleotides line up with TRBD1. The CDR3 runs to 15 residues. The germline V gene encodes CDR1 KGHSH and CDR2 LQKENI. V trimming: 3 bases; J trimming: 3 bases; junction bases outside the gene matches: 7.

This clone was seen only once. V is TRBV30 and J is TRBJ2-5; 12 bases line up with TRBD2. With the DNA end fitting TRBJ2-7 better, the J assignment may be wrong. The CDR3 has 14 residues. Germline V gene lookup returns CDR1 GTSNPN and CDR2 SVGIG (reference sequence). The CDR3: CAWTGLAGYGEQYF. CDR3 nucleotides: TGTGCCTGGACCGGACTAGCGGGATATGGCGAGCAGTACTTC.